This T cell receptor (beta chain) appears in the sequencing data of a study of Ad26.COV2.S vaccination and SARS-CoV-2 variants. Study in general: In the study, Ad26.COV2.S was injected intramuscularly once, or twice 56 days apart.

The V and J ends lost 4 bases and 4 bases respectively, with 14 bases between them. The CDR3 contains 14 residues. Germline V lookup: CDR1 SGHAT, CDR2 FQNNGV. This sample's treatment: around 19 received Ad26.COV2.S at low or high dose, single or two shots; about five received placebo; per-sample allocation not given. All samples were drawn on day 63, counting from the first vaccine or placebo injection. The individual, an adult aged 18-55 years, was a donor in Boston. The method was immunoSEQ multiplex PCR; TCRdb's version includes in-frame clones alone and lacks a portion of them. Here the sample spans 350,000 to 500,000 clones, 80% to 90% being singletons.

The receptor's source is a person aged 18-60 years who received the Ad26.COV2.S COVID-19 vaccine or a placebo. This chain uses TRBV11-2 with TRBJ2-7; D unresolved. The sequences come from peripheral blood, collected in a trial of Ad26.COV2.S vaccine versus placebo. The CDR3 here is CASSWAGLRYEQYV. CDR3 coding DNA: TGTGCCAGCAGCTGGGCCGGCTTAAGATACGAGCAGTACGTC.